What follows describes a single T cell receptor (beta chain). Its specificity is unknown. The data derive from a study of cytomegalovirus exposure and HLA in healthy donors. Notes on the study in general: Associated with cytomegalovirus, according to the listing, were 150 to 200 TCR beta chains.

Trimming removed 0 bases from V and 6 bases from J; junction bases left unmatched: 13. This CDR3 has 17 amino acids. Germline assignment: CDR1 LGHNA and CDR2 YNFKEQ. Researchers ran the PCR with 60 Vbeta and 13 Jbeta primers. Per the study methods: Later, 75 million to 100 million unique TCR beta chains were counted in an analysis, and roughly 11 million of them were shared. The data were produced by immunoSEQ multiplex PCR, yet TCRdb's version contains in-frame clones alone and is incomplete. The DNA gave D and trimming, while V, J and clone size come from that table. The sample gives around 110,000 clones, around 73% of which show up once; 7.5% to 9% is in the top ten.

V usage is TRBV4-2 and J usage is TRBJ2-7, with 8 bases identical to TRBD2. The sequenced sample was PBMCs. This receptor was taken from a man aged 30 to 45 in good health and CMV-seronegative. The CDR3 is CASSQDPLTSGSSEQYF. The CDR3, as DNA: TGTGCCAGCAGCCAAGATCCTCTCACTAGCGGTTCGAGCGAGCAGTACTTC.